This T cell receptor (beta chain) was sequenced for a study of blood T cell repertoires in COVID-19. Study details: The origin of the acute and convalescent COVID-19 samples was the United States, Italy and Spain. PBMCs, B-cell-depleted T cells, or T cells provided the cDNA or gDNA that made up the material.

Methods used by the authors: Using reference gene primer amplification, nucleated cell counts were estimated. Repertoires were generated with immunoSEQ multiplex PCR, while TCRdb's copy carries only in-frame clones and drops some. Clonal size and the V and J genes are those of that table, whereas D and trimming came from the DNA. Of fewer than 500,000 clones listed, about nine tenths are singletons. Germline V lookup: CDR1 MNHNS, CDR2 SASEGT. Unmatched junction bases numbered 7, after V lost 8 bases and J lost 8 bases. This CDR3 has 13 residues. This clone was observed a handful of times. The specimen was peripheral blood. The TCR originated in a woman younger than 45 with active or convalescent COVID-19. This chain joins TRBV6-1 and TRBJ2-4; the match to TRBD2 covers 9 bases. The CDR3 coding sequence is TGTGCCAGCCGTCAAGCGGGAGGATACATTCAGTACTTC. Protein product: CASRQAGGYIQYF.